This entry lists 22 T cell receptor beta chains sequenced from one sample in a study of cytomegalovirus exposure and HLA in healthy donors. The PCR ran on 60 Vbeta and 13 Jbeta primers. Sequencing was performed with immunoSEQ multiplex PCR; in TCRdb, only in-frame clones are kept and a portion is missing. The data hold 150,000 to 200,000 clones, with over 60% observed a single time. The sample was PBMCs. These receptors were obtained from a woman in her twenties or thirties in good health and CMV-seronegative.

This chain links TRBV7-2 with TRBJ2-5; perhaps TRBD1 as D (5 bases). Germline-derived CDR1 and CDR2 are SGHTA and FQGNSA. The CDR3 covers 11 residues. V was clipped by 8 bases and J by 5 bases, with 9 bases between them. The CDR3 DNA sequence: TGTGCCAGCTCAAACAGGGAGACCCAGTACTTC. The encoded protein is CASSNRETQYF.

The chain employs TRBV27 and TRBJ2-7; D perhaps matches TRBD1 (6 bases). CDR1 MNHEY and CDR2 SMNVEV come from the germline V gene (reference sequence). This CDR3 is 13 amino acids long. V lost 1 base and J lost 6, with 10 bases in between. The DNA of the CDR3 is TGTGCCAGCAGTTTATTTGGACAGCCCGAGCAGTACTTC. Protein sequence: CASSLFGQPEQYF.

V gene TRBV29-1 combines with J gene TRBJ2-5, with D maybe TRBD2 (5 bases). The J call may be mistaken, given a closer DNA end match to TRBJ2-7. Looked up from germline, CDR1 is SQVTM and CDR2 is ANQGSEA. This CDR3 spans 15 amino acids. Here the CDR3 DNA reads TGCAGCGTTTCGGGCGACCAGCGGAGACCCTACGAGCAGTACTTC. Translation: CSVSGDQRRPYEQYF.

This clone was seen only a few times. The V and J genes are TRBV9 and TRBJ1-2; 7 bases agree with TRBD1. Germline V gene sequence: CDR1 SGDLS, CDR2 YYNGEE. CDR3 length: 12 amino acids. After removal of 3 bases from V and 6 bases from J, the junction contained 2 bases not matched to a gene. DNA of the CDR3: TGTGCCAGCAGCGGACAGGGAAATGGCTACACCTTC. Protein sequence: CASSGQGNGYTF.

This clone has only a few counts. The rearrangement links TRBV4-2 to TRBJ2-7; TRBD2 aligns across 7 bases. The CDR3 covers 16 residues. Trimming took 1 base from V and 0 from J; bases not matched to a gene: 6. In germline, CDR1 is LGHNA, CDR2 YNFKEQ. In nucleotides, the CDR3 is TGTGCCAGCAGCCAAGTCTTAAGCGGGGCCTCCTACGAGCAGTACTTC. As protein: CASSQVLSGASYEQYF.

The chain carries TRBV5-1 and TRBJ1-4, with TRBD1 matching over 8 bases. The germline V gene has CDR1 SGHRS and CDR2 YFSETQ. This CDR3 is built from 15 residues. The V gene end was trimmed by 2 bases and the J gene end by 7 bases; junction bases not matched to a gene: 7. The CDR3 is CASSLSRGRGEKLFF. CDR3 DNA sequence: TGCGCCAGCAGCTTATCCAGGGGGCGCGGTGAAAAACTGTTTTTT.

The CDR3 DNA follows: TGTGCCAGTAGAGGAGGGGAGACCCAGTACTTC. As protein: CASRGGETQYF. V and J are TRBV19 and TRBJ2-5; D might be TRBD2 (6 bases). CDR3 length: 11 residues. With 6 bases removed from V and 5 bases from J, the gap between germline ends came to 7 bases. The germline V gene encodes CDR1 LNHDA and CDR2 SQIVND (reference sequence).

This chain uses TRBV27 with TRBJ2-7; D is ambiguous. The CDR3 has 11 amino acids. The germline CDR1 and CDR2 sequences are MNHEY and SMNVEV (reference sequence). V was shortened by 6 bases and J by 4 bases, with 7 bases between the two germline ends. CDR3 bases: TGTGCCAGCAGCGTCGGGTACGAGCAGTACTTC. Its translation: CASSVGYEQYF.

The genes are TRBV7-2 and TRBJ2-3; 10 bases agree with TRBD2. Germline trimming cut 4 bases from V and 2 bases from J; bases unmatched to any gene: 9. This CDR3 contains 17 residues. Germline CDR1 and CDR2: SGHTA and FQGNSA. Here the CDR3 DNA reads TGTGCCAGCAGCTCCATTACTAGCGGGATTTACACAGATACGCAGTATTTT. Amino acids: CASSSITSGIYTDTQYF.

The chain uses TRBV9 and TRBJ2-2, with D tentatively TRBD2 (5 bases). CDR3 length: 14 amino acids. The V gene lost 0 bases and the J gene lost 4 bases, with 7 bases spanning the gap. Germline-derived CDR1 and CDR2 are SGDLS and YYNGEE. CDR3 nucleotide sequence: TGTGCCAGCAGCGTAGGTGGGAGCACCGGGGAGCTGTTTTTT. Residues: CASSVGGSTGELFF.

V is TRBV7-9 and J is TRBJ2-7, with a tentative D call TRBD1 (5 bases). The CDR3 contains 13 residues. V was cut by 5 bases and J by 1 base, with 9 bases left in between. Germline V CDR1 and CDR2: SEHNR, FQNEAQ (reference sequence). The CDR3 region is CASSIQGSYEQYF. The DNA for the CDR3 is TGTGCCAGCAGCATCCAGGGATCCTACGAGCAGTACTTC.

The chain carries TRBV6-7 and TRBJ2-1; maybe TRBD2 (6 bases). TRBV6-7 is annotated as an ORF whose role is uncertain. The CDR3 sequence is 19 residues long. V was clipped by 0 bases and J by 8 bases, with 26 bases between them. CDR3 nucleotide sequence: TGTGCCAGCAGTTACTCTTGGGGTGGTCTGGAGGGGCCTAGGGATGAGCAGTTCTTC. Protein sequence: CASSYSWGGLEGPRDEQFF.

The rearrangement uses TRBV6-4 and TRBJ2-5; 7 positions match TRBD1. Germline CDR1 MRHNA, CDR2 SNTAGT. The CDR3 consists of 15 residues. Trimming cost V 6 bases and J 5 bases; bases outside gene matches: 12. CDR3 residues: CASRKDRVGGETQYF. CDR3 sequence (DNA): TGTGCCAGCAGAAAAGACAGGGTGGGTGGGGAGACCCAGTACTTC.

This clone was counted between two and nine times. V usage is TRBV6-5 and J usage is TRBJ1-2; D might be TRBD1 (5 bases). V lost 5 bases, J lost 4 bases, and 14 bases lay in between. Germline V CDR1 and CDR2: MNHEY, SVGAGI. The CDR3 covers 14 residues. CDR3 sequence: CASSRGLGGYGYTF. The CDR3 nucleotides are TGTGCCAGCAGTAGAGGGTTGGGGGGCTATGGCTACACCTTC.

The chain combines TRBV6-1 with TRBJ2-5; TRBD2 might be the D (5 bases). The end of the DNA fits TRBJ2-7 better, so the J call may be wrong. The CDR3 is 13 residues long. CDR1 MNHNS and CDR2 SASEGT come from the germline V gene. The CDR3 sequence is CASRDRGTYEQYF. CDR3 in DNA: TGTGCCAGCAGGGACCGGGGTACCTACGAGCAGTACTTC.

The chain carries TRBV7-3 and TRBJ1-1; 7 nucleotides agree with TRBD1. The V gene end was trimmed by 2 bases and the J gene end by 8 bases; junction bases not matched to a gene: 5. This CDR3 spans 13 amino acids. Per germline, CDR1 SGHTA and CDR2 FQGTGA. CDR3 sequence reads: CASSLGQDNEAFF. The CDR3 region has the DNA TGTGCCAGCAGCTTAGGACAGGATAACGAAGCTTTCTTT. The full variable domain, in which reference TRBV7-3 and TRBJ1-1 provide the parts outside the CDR3, is GAGVSQTPSNKVTEKGKYVELRCDPISGHTALYWYRQSLGQGPEFLIYFQGTGAADDSGLPNDRFFAVRPEGSVSTLKIQRTERGDSAVYLCASSLGQDNEAFFGQGTRLTVV.

This chain joins TRBV5-6 and TRBJ2-7, with unresolved D. Germline V gene lookup returns CDR1 SGHDT and CDR2 YYEEEE. The V end lost 4 bases, the J end lost 3 bases, and 5 bases lay between the germline ends. The CDR3 runs to 11 residues. CDR3 sequence (DNA): TGTGCCAGCAGCATCGGCTACGAGCAGTACTTC. This gives the protein CASSIGYEQYF.

A few counts support this clone. The rearrangement uses TRBV5-1 and TRBJ1-5; 7 positions match TRBD1. This CDR3 is built from 15 residues. V was pared by 3 bases and J by 0 bases, with 3 bases of the junction left unmatched. Germline V gene sequence: CDR1 SGHRS, CDR2 YFSETQ. Here the CDR3 DNA reads TGCGCCAGCAGCTCAACAGGGGATAGCAATCAGCCCCAGCATTTT. The encoded protein is CASSSTGDSNQPQHF.

This clone was counted only a few times. CDR3 loop: CASSVGGEGDNEQFF. The CDR3 coding sequence is TGTGCCAGCAGCGTAGGCGGGGAGGGGGACAATGAGCAGTTCTTC. The gene calls are TRBV9 and TRBJ2-1; the D gene is possibly TRBD2 (7 bases). Trimming left V 0 bases short and J 5 bases short, with 12 bases between. This CDR3 is 15 amino acids long. CDR1 is SGDLS, CDR2 YYNGEE, per germline.

The gene calls are TRBV13 and TRBJ2-2; D is unclear. Germline-derived CDR1 and CDR2 are PRHDT and FYEKMQ (reference sequence). This CDR3 comprises 12 residues. V lost 4 bases and J lost 5, with 5 bases in between. Here the CDR3 DNA reads TGTGCCAGCAGCTCCAATACCGGGGAGCTGTTTTTT. The encoded protein is CASSSNTGELFF.

V is TRBV5-1 and J is TRBJ2-7, with D tentatively TRBD1 (6 bases). V gave up 0 bases and J gave up 0 bases, with 16 bases separating them. The CDR3 extends over 17 amino acids. The germline gives CDR1 SGHRS, CDR2 YFSETQ. In nucleotides, the CDR3 is TGCGCCAGCAGCTTGGCTCGGTCCAGGGGCCGCTCCTACGAGCAGTACTTC. Amino acid sequence: CASSLARSRGRSYEQYF.

V is TRBV29-1 and J is TRBJ2-3; no firm D call. This CDR3 has 16 residues. V lost 3 bases to trimming and J lost 4 bases, with 20 bases between them. Germline lookup yields CDR1 SQVTM and CDR2 ANQGSEA. CDR3 nucleotide sequence: TGCAGCGTTGACTTATTTGGGCAGGTCGTATCAGATACGCAGTATTTT. This sequence encodes CSVDLFGQVVSDTQYF.